This T cell receptor beta chain was recovered during a study of cytotoxic CD8 clonotypes in ibrutinib-treated CLL. Study information: The cohort had 10 to 11 relapsed/refractory and over 14 treatment-naive patients, around 18 IGHV unmutated. Study-wide results and caveats: Clonality measured at baseline exceeded age-matched healthy donors, tracking circulating CD8+ T-cell counts. Clonality went up at the time of ibrutinib response, stayed stable in sustained remission, and later dropped back toward its baseline level at progression.

Clones were read by immunoSEQ multiplex PCR, and TCRdb kept only the in-frame ones, dropping some. Of roughly 13,000 clones detected, around half appear once; the ten largest clones hold 30% to 35%. Per the germline V gene, CDR1 is SGHRS and CDR2 is YFSETQ. Trimming removed 0 bases from V and 1 base from J, with 4 bases in between. This CDR3 region has 13 residues. Note on this clone: As yet, its antigen is unknown.

From cryopreserved PBMCs came 1.5 to 2.5 micrograms of genomic DNA used for TCR beta libraries. The chain recombines TRBV5-1 with TRBJ1-1; the D is unclear. The sample was PBMCs, taken at an approximately 23-month disease-progression time point, from a patient treated with ibrutinib. This TCR was recovered from a human donor with chronic lymphocytic leukemia. The CDR3 is CASSLERNTEAFF. CDR3 bases: TGCGCCAGCAGCTTGGAGAGGAACACTGAAGCTTTCTTT. The variable domain in full, with the rest retrieved from reference TRBV5-1 and TRBJ1-1, is KAGVTQTPRYLIKTRGQQVTLSCSPISGHRSVSWYQQTPGQGLQFLFEYFSETQRNKGNFPGRFSGRQFSNSRSEMNVSTLELGDSALYLCASSLERNTEAFFGQGTRLTVV.